This T cell receptor beta chain was found in a study of cytomegalovirus exposure and HLA in healthy donors (dated by TCRdb to about 2017). With regard to the full study: An earlier analysis of roughly 610 of the donors reported approximately 300 Gb of sequence data and 117 million unique TCR beta sequences obtained from about 179 million T cells. Approximately 300 gigabases of sequencing data and around 85 million unique TCR sequences made up an early release that covered several hundred HLA-typed donors. Of the 300 to 450 genotyped donors, about 80% fell in the genetic ancestry cluster associated with self-reported Caucasian donors. The study aimed to test whether cataloging public T cell receptors could reveal signatures of past pathogen exposure. The study used immunosequencing to profile the T cell repertoires of approximately 650 subjects and linked those repertoires to cytomegalovirus serostatus. In addition to the first cohort of 650 to 750 subjects, a separate validation cohort of approximately 110 different subjects was used. To predict cytomegalovirus infection status, the study brought together high-throughput TCR immunosequencing, statistical association of individual TCRs with disease status, and machine learning. To study patterns of TCR occurrence, a later analysis re-analyzed previously published TCR beta repertoires from 500 to 850 donors and added high-resolution HLA genotyping. The later analysis used no new phenotypic data to find candidate immune exposures, relying instead on TCR beta sequences and their occurrence across donors. An earlier analysis of roughly 580 of the donors used high-throughput TCR beta sequencing to judge whether each TCR beta V gene segment behaved as functional or pseudogenic. Alongside the repertoire data, information on donor age, sex, ethnicity and CMV serostatus was compiled. Genome-wide SNP genotypes for about 65% of the roughly 670 donors were used in a later genetic analysis, which treated that subset as a discovery cohort. Every discovery cohort repertoire had been produced on one sequencing platform. Class I and class II HLA loci were covered by the typing at four-digit resolution. The number of donors typed differed by locus, with roughly 629-640 for A, B, C, DRB1 and DQB1, approximately 500 for DQA1, some 570 for DPA1, and approximately 470 for DPB1. Four or five DR-DQ haplotypes were handled as single units for association and clustering because linkage in the cohort was strong. On average, roughly 250,000 unique TCR beta nucleotide sequences were sequenced per donor among roughly 430 genotyped donors of the cohort, with around 19% of those sequences being non-productive.

Summary of the overall study and its limitations: When HLA alleles, especially DR and DQ, strongly co-occurred, attributing TCR associations to individual alleles was difficult. A group of highly shared sequence variants was considered likely to be a technical artifact of the sequencing pipeline. Correlated functional status among segregating V segments might be attributable to linkage disequilibrium, but an unknown experimental factor could not be ruled out. In the study, 164 TCR beta chains were listed as associated with cytomegalovirus. This cohort had only TCR beta chains sequenced, and the lack of alpha or paired-chain data limited which features could be detected. The earlier analysis of almost 600 of the donors excluded approximately 15 rarely observed V segments, including chromosome 9 orphons, because counts were too low. Compared with equally common non-associated chains, HLA-associated TCR beta chains in a later analysis were more clonally expanded and had lower generation probabilities. Some IMGT-functional V segments, including TRBV6-2 and TRBV6-3, could not be distinguished by the 87-base-pair reads and were therefore excluded. In vitro tests confirmed that three of the cytomegalovirus-associated TCR beta chains recognize cytomegalovirus antigens. The classifier was reported to diagnose cytomegalovirus status with high specificity and sensitivity in both the original and validation cohorts. According to the authors, the approach could potentially be generalized to other disease states and immunological phenotypes. A later analysis found that TCR association rates varied across HLA loci, with DRB1 alleles showing the most associated TCRs and HLA-C alleles the fewest. A further reported finding was that TCR beta sequences accurately predicted the HLA-A and HLA-B alleles for most subjects in the first cohort. A later genetic analysis associated a missense DCLRE1C variant with V-gene and J-gene trimming of TCR beta chains, and an independent cohort replicated the association. Because HLA typing was missing for some donors at each locus, association tests included only the typed subset. Specific HLA alleles were associated with 15,000 to 20,000 TCR beta sequences at a false discovery rate of 0.05 in a later analysis. An earlier analysis of several hundred of the donors showed that most TCR beta V segments appeared in productive rearrangements either about 87% or about 30% of the time, which broadly matched IMGT annotations. Roughly uniform sequencing depth across donors was assumed in presence/absence analyses, although this assumption may not hold. Compared with the approximately 710-donor mean, donors in an Asian-associated ancestry cluster had fewer N-insertions in productive TCRs, according to a later genetic analysis. Across donors, most TCR sequences were observed very rarely, whereas some public TCRs were present in many individuals. Several of the top co-occurrence clusters appeared to be linked to parvovirus B19, influenza, CMV and Epstein-Barr virus, according to a later analysis. In a later analysis, most CMV-associated TCR beta chains were found to appear HLA-restricted, with HLA associations seemingly driven largely by CMV exposure. CMV serostatus was the only immune exposure information available for the cohort.

As encoded in the germline V gene, CDR1 is SGHVS while CDR2 is FQNEAQ. From the cysteine up to the phenylalanine, the CDR3 has a length of 14 residues. The kept DNA is CDR3 alone, 42 bases in frame from the first base. The library was prepared using the immunoSEQ multiplex PCR assay. A mixture of 60 forward primers for TCR Vbeta segments and 13 reverse primers for TCR Jbeta segments was used in the multiplex PCR. A multiplex PCR assay on genomic DNA amplified the CDR3 region of rearranged TCR beta genes. Amplified TCR beta libraries were sequenced as 87-base-pair reads on the Illumina HiSeq System. In the authors' own workflow: Across the 700 or so repertoires, a later analysis counted approximately 83 million unique TCR beta chains, approximately 10 million of which were shared by at least two donors. A nearest-neighbor algorithm error-corrected the raw reads and collapsed the reads into unique sequences, merging closely related sequences to remove PCR and sequencing errors. To assign V, D and J gene segments, CDR3 sequences were aligned to IMGT reference sequences. For a sequence to be retained, a match of at least six nucleotides to both a V gene segment and a J gene segment was required. A rearrangement was called productive if the CDR3 had no stop codons and remained in frame with V and J, and every other rearrangement was called non-productive. Following IMGT convention, CDR3 was defined as the stretch from the second conserved V-encoded cysteine up to the conserved J-encoded phenylalanine. The earlier analysis of around 640 of the donors excluded sequences that lacked an unambiguous match to a single V gene segment. In an earlier analysis of approximately 590 of the donors, V segments were called functional above 56.7% productive rearrangements and were called segregating when the between-donor standard deviation exceeded 5%. A statistical classification framework was built for diagnosing cytomegalovirus status from the catalog of TCR beta chain sequences. A later analysis assigned V and J genes by comparing TCR nucleotide sequences with IMGT/GENE-DB human TR gene sequences. In a later analysis, CDR3 sequences and most-parsimonious VDJ recombination scenarios were assigned using the TCRdist pipeline. In a later analysis, each TCR beta chain was defined by its CDR3 amino acid sequence together with its V-gene family, and reads without a unique V-gene family were excluded. In a later analysis, some 600 highly shared, low-generation-probability nucleotide sequences were removed to address suspected cross-contamination and a sequencing artifact. A later analysis calculated a clonal expansion index for each public chain from normalized within-repertoire ranks of inferred template counts. In a later analysis, generation probabilities were computed using a VDJ recombination model fitted to out-of-frame rearrangements, and the results were checked against IGoR. A later analysis scored TCR-TCR, TCR-HLA and TCR-CMV co-occurrence with hypergeometric tests, applying a repertoire-size bias correction to TCR pairs. To estimate false discovery rates, a later analysis permuted the HLA or CMV assignments 20 times. In a later analysis, co-occurring TCRs were grouped with DBSCAN, and TCRdist sequence similarity was added when clustering was performed within HLA-allele-positive subsets. Repertoires with fewer than 30,000 or more than 120,000 public chains were left out of co-occurrence clustering, as were five repertoires with anomalous nucleotide sharing. TCRdb holds this immuneACCESS table with in-frame rearrangements only. Some clones are missing; in checked studies, unresolved V genes explain under half, and the rest has no known cause. That table gives V, J and clone size, and the DNA gave D and trimming. Present in this sample are around 170,000 clones, roughly four fifths of which were seen just once. In total, the top ten clones hold about 0.5% of the sample.

Points on this clone: Its antigen remains undetermined. The germline gene is not matched at one end of the junction; a read error may be the cause.

In total, approximately 690 healthy bone marrow donors made up the cohort. At the time of sampling, every cohort member was nominally healthy, though immune exposures that went unrecorded were likely present. The donor was CMV seronegative and was included in the group of 352 seronegative cohort members. A peripheral blood sample was collected from each donor, and TCR beta sequencing was performed on peripheral blood mononuclear cells. Genomic DNA extraction from the blood cell samples was performed with the Qiagen DNeasy Blood Extraction Kit. The clonotype comes from a woman between 50 and 59 years old in good health and CMV-seronegative. The V gene is TRBV7-8 and the J gene is TRBJ1-2, with the identity of the D gene unclear. Sequencing was carried out using PBMCs. In nucleotide form, the sequence is TGTGCCAGCAGCTTAGCCCGGGGTAACTATGGTTACACCTTC. Its coded protein is CASSLARGNYGYTF.